Below, 29 T cell receptor beta chains from the same sample are listed, as sequenced in a study of blood T cell repertoires in COVID-19. Here immunoSEQ multiplex PCR was the method, and the copy in TCRdb shows in-frame clones only, minus some. The data hold about 300,000 clones, with 85% to 90% observed a single time. Sequenced sample: peripheral blood. The origin of the receptors is a woman between 50 and 59 years old with COVID-19, enrolled during active disease.

This clone was recorded once. This chain uses TRBV11-2 with TRBJ2-7; no definite D call. The V end lost 3 bases, the J end lost 0 bases, and 9 bases lay between the germline ends. The germline V gene encodes CDR1 SGHAT and CDR2 FQNNGV. The CDR3 runs to 14 residues. The CDR3 is CASSFTISSYEQYF. CDR3 DNA: TGTGCCAGCAGCTTTACGATTAGCTCCTACGAGCAGTACTTC. Combining the CDR3 with reference TRBV11-2 and TRBJ2-7 gives the whole variable domain EAGVAQSPRYKIIEKRQSVAFWCNPISGHATLYWYQQILGQGPKLLIQFQNNGVVDDSQLPKDRFSAERLKGVDSTLKIQPAKLEDSAVYLCASSFTISSYEQYFGPGTRLTVT.

The chain has TRBV5-1 and TRBJ2-1; tentatively, D is TRBD1 (5 bases). Germline lookup yields CDR1 SGHRS and CDR2 YFSETQ. Trimming pared 7 bases from V and 0 bases from J, leaving 17 bases between. The CDR3 sequence is 16 residues long. CDR3 sequence reads: CASGLQVISSYNEQFF. Here the CDR3 DNA reads TGCGCCAGCGGATTACAGGTGATAAGCTCCTACAATGAGCAGTTCTTC. Full variable domain (outside the CDR3, taken from reference TRBV5-1 and TRBJ2-1): KAGVTQTPRYLIKTRGQQVTLSCSPISGHRSVSWYQQTPGQGLQFLFEYFSETQRNKGNFPGRFSGRQFSNSRSEMNVSTLELGDSALYLCASGLQVISSYNEQFFGPGTRLTVL.

The chain employs TRBV12-5 and TRBJ2-3; 7 bases agree with TRBD2. The CDR3 spans 15 residues. V shed 6 bases and J 2 bases; nucleotides not matched to a gene: 8. CDR1 LGHNT and CDR2 FRNRAP come from the germline V gene. Here the CDR3 DNA reads TGTGCTAGTGGCCCCGGGAGGATTTACACAGATACGCAGTATTTT. Amino acid sequence: CASGPGRIYTDTQYF. Combining the CDR3 with reference TRBV12-5 and TRBJ2-3 gives the whole variable domain DARVTQTPRHKVTEMGQEVTMRCQPILGHNTVFWYRQTMMQGLELLAYFRNRAPLDDSGMPKDRFSAEMPDATLATLKIQPSEPRDSAVYFCASGPGRIYTDTQYFGPGTRLTVL.

This clone appeared a few times. This chain connects TRBV3-1 (or the pseudogene TRBV3-2) to TRBJ2-1; D call uncertain. The CDR3 extends over 13 amino acids. Germline CDR1 and CDR2: LGHDT and YNNKEL (reference sequence). The germline V and J ends were trimmed by 1 base and 13 bases, with 14 bases remaining between them. The CDR3 loop reads CASSQARVRSQFF. The DNA of the CDR3 is TGTGCCAGCAGCCAAGCTCGGGTGAGGTCACAGTTCTTC.

V usage is TRBV11-1 and J usage is TRBJ1-2; 7 positions match TRBD1. Trimming at V came to 4 bases and at J to 4 bases, leaving 6 bases not matched to a gene. The CDR3 consists of 14 residues. Germline V gene sequence: CDR1 SGHAT, CDR2 FQDESV (reference sequence). The CDR3 DNA sequence: TGTGCCAGCAGCTCGACAGGGACCGGCTATGGCTACACCTTC. Its protein is CASSSTGTGYGYTF. The full variable domain, with the rest looked up from reference TRBV11-1 and TRBJ1-2, is EAEVAQSPRYKITEKSQAVAFWCDPISGHATLYWYRQILGQGPELLVQFQDESVVDDSQLPKDRFSAERLKGVDSTLKIQPAELGDSAMYLCASSSTGTGYGYTFGSGTRLTVV.

This clone was picked up a small number of times. The chain recombines TRBV9 with TRBJ2-3; TRBD2 aligns across 8 bases. CDR3 size: 16 residues. Germline-derived CDR1 and CDR2 are SGDLS and YYNGEE. V shed 3 bases and J 4 bases; nucleotides not matched to a gene: 10. The chain's CDR3 is CASSASAGVGADTQYF. CDR3 sequence (DNA): TGTGCCAGCAGCGCCTCAGCGGGAGTGGGCGCAGATACGCAGTATTTT.

Details on this clone: The junction does not match germline at one end; this may be a read error. The CDR3, as DNA: TGTGCCAGCAGCGGTAACCACCTAGCCGCACACTTC. Amino acids: CASSGNHLAAHF. V usage is TRBV7-8 and J usage is TRBJ2-7, with D possibly matching TRBD2 (5 bases). Germline V gene data show CDR1 as SGHVS and CDR2 as FQNEAQ. The CDR3 loop spans 12 amino acids. Full variable domain (rest looked up from reference TRBV7-8 and TRBJ2-7): GAGVSQSPRYKVAKRGQDVALRCDPISGHVSLFWYQQALGQGPEFLTYFQNEAQLDKSGLPSDRFFAERPEGSVSTLKIQRTQQEDSAVYLCASSGNHLAAHFGPGTRLTVT.

J is TRBJ1-1 and V is TRBV24-1; possibly TRBD1 for D (6 bases). CDR3 length: 13 amino acids. The germline V gene has CDR1 KGHDR and CDR2 SFDVKD. V dropped 7 bases and J dropped 1 base, with 9 bases sitting between them. The CDR3 DNA follows: TGTGCCACCAGCCAGACAGGGAACACTGAAGCTTTCTTT. It codes for CATSQTGNTEAFF.

The chain employs TRBV5-1 and TRBJ2-5; 7 bases fit TRBD1. Looked up from germline, CDR1 is SGHRS and CDR2 is YFSETQ. With V trimmed by 2 bases and J by 1 base, 2 bases remained unmatched. The length of the CDR3 is 14 residues. CDR3 nucleotide sequence: TGCGCCAGCAGCTTCCAGGGGGTCCAAGAGACCCAGTACTTC. Translating it yields CASSFQGVQETQYF.

This chain connects TRBV2 to TRBJ2-7; no firm D call. Germline CDR1 reads SNHLY; CDR2 reads FYNNEI. The CDR3 contains 11 residues. V was pared by 6 bases and J by 2 bases, with 5 bases between. The CDR3 DNA is TGTGCCAGCAGGGCCGCCTACGAGCAGTACTTC. Translating gives CASRAAYEQYF. Complete variable domain (other parts from reference TRBV2 and TRBJ2-7): EPEVTQTPSHQVTQMGQEVILRCVPISNHLYFYWYRQILGQKVEFLVSFYNNEISEKSEIFDDQFSVERPDGSNFTLKIRSTKLEDSAMYFCASRAAYEQYFGPGTRLTVT.

The chain has TRBV14 and TRBJ2-7; 8 bases line up with TRBD1. From germline, CDR1 is SGHDN and CDR2 FVKESK. This CDR3 is 15 amino acids long. The V gene end was trimmed by 1 base and the J gene end by 2 bases; junction bases not matched to a gene: 4. The CDR3 protein is CASSQVSGGPYEQYF. In DNA, the CDR3 is TGTGCCAGCAGCCAAGTGTCAGGGGGCCCCTACGAGCAGTACTTC.

This clone was detected only once. The chain couples TRBV24-1 to TRBJ1-1, with D unclear. Germline CDR1 KGHDR, CDR2 SFDVKD. V was trimmed by 5 bases and J by 2 bases, leaving 8 bases between them. This CDR3 has 13 residues. Here the CDR3 DNA reads TGTGCCACCAGTGCGGGGTTCAACACTGAAGCTTTCTTT. It encodes CATSAGFNTEAFF.

The V call is TRBV19, the J call TRBJ2-1; TRBD2 matches at 9 bases. V dropped 11 bases and J dropped 3; count of bases not matched to a gene: 5. This CDR3 contains 13 residues. Germline-derived CDR1 and CDR2 are LNHDA and SQIVND (reference sequence). CDR3 amino acids: CASRLAVYNEQFF. Written as DNA, the CDR3 is TGTGCCTCAAGACTAGCGGTCTACAATGAGCAGTTCTTC.

The chain uses TRBV3-1 (or the pseudogene TRBV3-2) and TRBJ2-1; D is undetermined. CDR1 and CDR2 (germline): LGHDT, YNNKEL (reference sequence). This CDR3 spans 15 amino acids. Trimming pared 1 base from V and 3 bases from J, leaving 10 bases between. The CDR3 sequence: CASSQVGLNYNEQFF. In DNA form, the CDR3 reads TGTGCCAGCAGCCAAGTCGGTCTAAACTACAATGAGCAGTTCTTC.

This rearrangement joins TRBV27 to TRBJ1-4; TRBD1 might be the D (5 bases). CDR1 MNHEY and CDR2 SMNVEV come from the germline V gene (reference sequence). There are 13 residues in the CDR3. Trimming shortened V by 1 base and J by 12 bases, and 12 bases separated the two germline ends. For the CDR3, the DNA is TGTGCCAGCAGTTTATGGGTGGGGGGTGAACTGTTTTTT. Protein: CASSLWVGGELFF.

This clone was seen many times. The chain joins TRBV5-5 to TRBJ2-2; D gene unclear. CDR3 length: 14 amino acids. Deletions cut 0 bases from V and 2 bases from J, with 5 bases between. CDR1 and CDR2 from the germline V gene are SGHKS and YYEKEE (reference sequence). CDR3 region: CASSLDINTGELFF. CDR3 sequence (DNA): TGTGCCAGCAGCTTGGATATAAACACCGGGGAGCTGTTTTTT.

This chain uses TRBV19 with TRBJ1-5; D is perhaps TRBD1 (5 bases). Between the trimmed V and J ends, which lost 7 bases and 6 bases, there was a span of 16 bases. The CDR3 consists of 14 residues. Germline lookup yields CDR1 LNHDA and CDR2 SQIVND (reference sequence). CDR3 nucleotides: TGTGCCAGTACTTTGATGGGGGGTAGTCAGCCCCAGCATTTT. It encodes CASTLMGGSQPQHF.

The rearrangement links TRBV9 to TRBJ2-7; 8 bases match TRBD1. The J segment lost 5 bases and the V segment lost 4 bases, leaving 8 bases of the junction unmatched. CDR1 is SGDLS, CDR2 YYNGEE, per germline. The CDR3 is 14 residues long. The CDR3 sequence is CASSTRQGFNEQYF. The CDR3 DNA follows: TGTGCCAGCAGCACCAGACAGGGGTTTAACGAGCAGTACTTC.

V and J are TRBV11-2 and TRBJ2-3; D unresolved. This CDR3 has 13 amino acids. The germline gives CDR1 SGHAT, CDR2 FQNNGV. Trimming stripped 1 base from V and 1 base from J, with 3 bases between. CDR3 in amino acids: CASSLAGTDTQYF. The CDR3 coding sequence is TGTGCCAGCAGCTTAGCAGGCACAGATACGCAGTATTTT.

The chain uses TRBV27 and TRBJ2-1; 16 bases align to TRBD2. The V gene end was trimmed by 10 bases and the J gene end by 8 bases; junction bases not matched to a gene: 20. Per germline, CDR1 MNHEY and CDR2 SMNVEV (reference sequence). The CDR3 spans 19 residues. In DNA, the CDR3 is TGTGCCATCGGCCGGGGGACTAGCGGGAGGGCCATCAGCCTAGATGAGCAGTTCTTC. Residues: CAIGRGTSGRAISLDEQFF.

J is TRBJ1-1 and V is TRBV4-3; 7 positions match TRBD1. J lost 1 base, V lost 1 base, and 3 bases had no gene match. This CDR3 region has 15 residues. Looked up from germline, CDR1 is LGHNA and CDR2 is YSLEER. This CDR3 is CASSQVDRENTEAFF. CDR3 DNA: TGCGCCAGCAGCCAAGTAGACAGGGAGAACACTGAAGCTTTCTTT.

The chain employs TRBV18 and TRBJ2-1; 10 nucleotides align to TRBD2. The germline CDR1 and CDR2 sequences are KGHSH and LQKENI. The trim removed 3 bases at V and 8 bases at J, leaving 10 bases unmatched. This CDR3 region has 16 residues. CDR3 region: CASSPPRPSGSDEQFF. Written as DNA, the CDR3 is TGTGCCAGCTCACCCCCCAGGCCTAGCGGGAGCGATGAGCAGTTCTTC.

The chain combines TRBV5-1 with TRBJ2-7; no clear D. The CDR3 length is 11 residues. The germline V gene encodes CDR1 SGHRS and CDR2 YFSETQ. Trimming took 2 bases from V and 6 from J, leaving 6 bases between them. The CDR3 DNA reads as TGCGCCAGCAGCTTCTCTCGCGAGCAGTACTTC. Translated: CASSFSREQYF.

J is TRBJ2-7 and V is TRBV6-5, with 9 bases identical to TRBD1. CDR3 length: 15 residues. Germline CDR1 and CDR2: MNHEY and SVGAGI. Losses at the gene ends were 4 bases for V and 4 bases for J; bases not matched to a gene: 8. CDR3 region: CASSFSRDREYEQYF. As DNA, the CDR3 is TGTGCCAGCAGTTTTTCCCGGGACAGGGAATACGAGCAGTACTTC.

DNA of the CDR3: TGTGCCAGCAGCGTAGCAAGCATGAAAGGGACGGGGGAGTCACCCCTCCACTTT. Its translation is CASSVASMKGTGESPLHF. V usage is TRBV9 and J usage is TRBJ1-6; D perhaps matches TRBD1 (5 bases). Trimming stripped 0 bases from V and 10 bases from J, with 23 bases between. The germline CDR1 and CDR2 sequences are SGDLS and YYNGEE. The CDR3 is 18 amino acids.

This rearrangement joins TRBV6-5 to TRBJ2-5, with D tentatively TRBD1 (6 bases). Between the trimmed V and J ends, which lost 2 bases and 5 bases, there was a span of 15 bases. The CDR3 has 15 amino acids. Looked up from germline, CDR1 is MNHEY and CDR2 is SVGAGI. CDR3 protein: CASSYNGAQGETQYF. CDR3 DNA sequence: TGTGCCAGCAGTTACAATGGGGCGCAGGGGGAGACCCAGTACTTC.

J is TRBJ2-3 and V is TRBV11-3, with 7 bases aligning to TRBD2. Trimming removed 4 bases from V and 2 bases from J; junction bases left unmatched: 9. The CDR3 loop spans 16 amino acids. The germline V gene encodes CDR1 SGHNT and CDR2 YENEEA. CDR3 nucleotides: TGTGCCAGCAGCTCCCGGGGGGTAGCGGTCACAGATACGCAGTATTTT. It encodes CASSSRGVAVTDTQYF.

The chain uses TRBV18 and TRBJ1-4, with a weak D call TRBD1 (5 bases). This CDR3 is built from 18 residues. Germline V gene lookup returns CDR1 KGHSH and CDR2 LQKENI. The V end lost 0 bases, the J end lost 0 bases, and 14 bases lay between the germline ends. The CDR3 region is CASSPPARPGATNEKLFF. The CDR3, as DNA: TGTGCCAGCTCACCACCAGCCAGGCCGGGGGCAACTAATGAAAAACTGTTTTTT. Drawing the rest from reference TRBV18 and TRBJ1-4, the complete variable domain is NAGVMQNPRHLVRRRGQEARLRCSPMKGHSHVYWYRQLPEEGLKFMVYLQKENIIDESGMPKERFSAEFPKEGPSILRIQQVVRGDSAAYFCASSPPARPGATNEKLFFGSGTQLSVL.

The J gene is TRBJ2-5, the V gene TRBV7-2, with 10 bases identical to TRBD1. This CDR3 has 15 residues. Germline CDR1 reads SGHTA; CDR2 reads FQGNSA. The ends lost 5 bases at V and 7 bases at J; junction bases unmatched: 10. CDR3 sequence (DNA): TGTGCCAGCAGCCCCCAATCCGGGACAGGGGCGACCCAGTACTTC. Translation gives CASSPQSGTGATQYF.